This TCR beta chain comes out of a study of cytomegalovirus exposure and HLA in healthy donors. Findings of the study overall: Later examination showed HLA-associated TCR beta chains had greater clonal expansion than equally common others. Reports described diagnosis of cytomegalovirus status by the classifier as highly specific and sensitive. The Asian-associated ancestry cluster reportedly had fewer N-insertions than the approximately 690-donor mean in a later analysis. Cytomegalovirus-associated TCR beta chains were listed, numbering some 170.

From germline, CDR1 is LNHDA and CDR2 SQIVND (reference sequence). V was trimmed by 5 bases and J by 3 bases, leaving 22 bases between them. The CDR3 is 17 residues long. About this clone itself: The antigen remains unidentified.

This PCR relied on a set of 60 Vbeta primers and 13 Jbeta primers. Only in-frame clones appear in the TCRdb table, and some are missing; sequencing was by immunoSEQ multiplex PCR. This sample's clone table lists about 31,000 clones. The chain has TRBV19 and TRBJ1-2; a possible D gene is TRBD1 (6 bases). Material: PBMCs. The sequence came from a female donor in good health and CMV-seronegative. The CDR3, as DNA: TGTGCCAGTAGTCCCGCGGGGGCACAGCTACTTTACTATGGCTACACCTTC. Translated, it gives CASSPAGAQLLYYGYTF.